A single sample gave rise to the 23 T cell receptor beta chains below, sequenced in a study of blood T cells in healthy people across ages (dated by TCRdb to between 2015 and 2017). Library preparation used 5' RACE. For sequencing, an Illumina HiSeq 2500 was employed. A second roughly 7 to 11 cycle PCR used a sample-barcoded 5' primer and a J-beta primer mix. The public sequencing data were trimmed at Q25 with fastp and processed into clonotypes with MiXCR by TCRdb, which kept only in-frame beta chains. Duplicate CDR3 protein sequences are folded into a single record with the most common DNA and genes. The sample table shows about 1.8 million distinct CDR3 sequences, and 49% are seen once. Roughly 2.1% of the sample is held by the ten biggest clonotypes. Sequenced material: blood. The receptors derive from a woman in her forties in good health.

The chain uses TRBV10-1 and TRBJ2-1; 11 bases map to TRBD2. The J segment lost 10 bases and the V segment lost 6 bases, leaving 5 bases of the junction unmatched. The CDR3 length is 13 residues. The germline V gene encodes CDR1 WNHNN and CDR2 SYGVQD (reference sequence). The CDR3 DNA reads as TGCGCCAGCAGAGGGACTAGCGGTAGCGAGCAGTTCTTC. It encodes CASRGTSGSEQFF.

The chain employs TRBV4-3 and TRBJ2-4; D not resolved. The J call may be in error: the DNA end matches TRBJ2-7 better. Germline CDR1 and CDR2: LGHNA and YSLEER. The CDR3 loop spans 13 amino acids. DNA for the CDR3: TGCGCCAGCAGCCCCAACTACCTGGGCGAGCAGTACTTC. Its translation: CASSPNYLGEQYF.

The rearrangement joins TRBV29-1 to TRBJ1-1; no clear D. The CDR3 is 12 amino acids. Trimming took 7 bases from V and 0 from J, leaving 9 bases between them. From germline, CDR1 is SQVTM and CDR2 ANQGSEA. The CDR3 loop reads CSAQVLNTEAFF. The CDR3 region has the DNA TGCAGCGCTCAAGTATTGAACACTGAAGCTTTCTTT.

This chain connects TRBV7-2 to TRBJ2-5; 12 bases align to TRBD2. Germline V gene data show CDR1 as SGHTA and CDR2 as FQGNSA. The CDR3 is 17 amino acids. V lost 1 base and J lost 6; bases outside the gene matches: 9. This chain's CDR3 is CASSLGGTSGGSKTQYF. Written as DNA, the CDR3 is TGTGCCAGCAGCTTAGGGGGAACTAGCGGGGGGAGTAAGACCCAGTACTTC.

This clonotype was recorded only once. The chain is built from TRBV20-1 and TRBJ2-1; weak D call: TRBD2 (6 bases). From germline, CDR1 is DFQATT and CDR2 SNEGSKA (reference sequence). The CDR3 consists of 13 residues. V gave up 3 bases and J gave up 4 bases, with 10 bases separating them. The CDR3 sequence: CSAREGEYNEQFF. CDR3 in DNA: TGCAGTGCTAGGGAGGGAGAATACAATGAGCAGTTCTTC.

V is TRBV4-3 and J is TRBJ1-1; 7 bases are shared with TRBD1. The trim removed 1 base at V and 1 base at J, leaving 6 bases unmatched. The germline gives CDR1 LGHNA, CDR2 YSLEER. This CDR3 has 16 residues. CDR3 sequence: CASSQGTGTANTEAFF. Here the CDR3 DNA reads TGCGCCAGCAGCCAAGGTACCGGGACAGCGAACACTGAAGCTTTCTTT.

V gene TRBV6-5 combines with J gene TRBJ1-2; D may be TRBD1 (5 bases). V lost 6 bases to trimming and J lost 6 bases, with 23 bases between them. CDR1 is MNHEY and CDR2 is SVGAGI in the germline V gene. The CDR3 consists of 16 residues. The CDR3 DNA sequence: TGTGCCAGCAGGCCTGACTACATCGGGACCCGGCATGGCTACACCTTC. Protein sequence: CASRPDYIGTRHGYTF.

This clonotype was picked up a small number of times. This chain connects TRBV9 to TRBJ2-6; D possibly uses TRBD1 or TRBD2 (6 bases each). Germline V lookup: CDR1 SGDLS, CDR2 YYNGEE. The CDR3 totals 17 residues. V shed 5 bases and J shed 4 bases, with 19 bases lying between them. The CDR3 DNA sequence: TGTGCCAGCAGTCTGATTCCAGGGGACTCCGGGGCCAACGTCCTGACTTTC. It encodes CASSLIPGDSGANVLTF. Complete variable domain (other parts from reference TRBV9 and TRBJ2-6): DSGVTQTPKHLITATGQRVTLRCSPRSGDLSVYWYQQSLDQGLQFLIQYYNGEERAKGNILERFSAQQFPDLHSELNLSSLELGDSALYFCASSLIPGDSGANVLTFGAGSRLTVL.

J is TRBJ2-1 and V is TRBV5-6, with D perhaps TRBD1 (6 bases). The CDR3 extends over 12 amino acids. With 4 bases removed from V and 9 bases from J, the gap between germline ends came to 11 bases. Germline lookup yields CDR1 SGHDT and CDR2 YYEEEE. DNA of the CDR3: TGTGCCAGCAGCAGATACAGGGCTGAGCAGTTCTTC. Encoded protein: CASSRYRAEQFF.

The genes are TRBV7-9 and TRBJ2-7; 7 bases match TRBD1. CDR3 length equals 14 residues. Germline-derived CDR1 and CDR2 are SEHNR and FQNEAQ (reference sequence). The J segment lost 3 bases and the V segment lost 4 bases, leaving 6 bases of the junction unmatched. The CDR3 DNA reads TGTGCCAGCAGCTCTGCCGACAGGGTCTACGAGCAGTACTTC. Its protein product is CASSSADRVYEQYF. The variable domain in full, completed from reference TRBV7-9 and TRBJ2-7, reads DTGVSQNPRHKITKRGQNVTFRCDPISEHNRLYWYRQTLGQGPEFLTYFQNEAQLEKSRLLSDRFSAERPKGSFSTLEIQRTEQGDSAMYLCASSSADRVYEQYFGPGTRLTVT.

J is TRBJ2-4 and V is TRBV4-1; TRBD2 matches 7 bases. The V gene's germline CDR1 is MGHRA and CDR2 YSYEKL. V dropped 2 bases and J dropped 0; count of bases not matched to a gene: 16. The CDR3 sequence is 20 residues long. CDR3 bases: TGCGCCAGCAGCCAACTCCCGGCGGCGGGGGAACCTCTAGCCAAAAACATTCAGTACTTC. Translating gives CASSQLPAAGEPLAKNIQYF.

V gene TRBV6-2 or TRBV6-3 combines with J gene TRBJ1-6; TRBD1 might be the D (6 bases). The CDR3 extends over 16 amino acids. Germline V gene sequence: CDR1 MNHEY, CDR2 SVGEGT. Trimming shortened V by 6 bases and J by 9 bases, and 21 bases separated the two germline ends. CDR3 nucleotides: TGTGCCAGCAGATCCGATCCGGACAGAAAACTTTCACCCCTCCACTTT. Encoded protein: CASRSDPDRKLSPLHF.

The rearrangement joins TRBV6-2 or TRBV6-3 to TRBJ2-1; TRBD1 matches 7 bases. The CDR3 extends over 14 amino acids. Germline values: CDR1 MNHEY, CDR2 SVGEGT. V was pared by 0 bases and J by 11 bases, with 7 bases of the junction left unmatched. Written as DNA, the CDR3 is TGTGCCAGCAGTTACTCGATGAGGGGGCAGCAGCAGTTCTTC. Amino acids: CASSYSMRGQQQFF.

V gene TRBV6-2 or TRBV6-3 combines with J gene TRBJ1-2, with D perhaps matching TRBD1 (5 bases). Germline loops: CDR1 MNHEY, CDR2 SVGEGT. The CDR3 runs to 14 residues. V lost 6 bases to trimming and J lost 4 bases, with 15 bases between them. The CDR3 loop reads CASRPRQMGYGYTF. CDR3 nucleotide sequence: TGTGCCAGCAGACCACGACAGATGGGCTATGGCTACACCTTC.

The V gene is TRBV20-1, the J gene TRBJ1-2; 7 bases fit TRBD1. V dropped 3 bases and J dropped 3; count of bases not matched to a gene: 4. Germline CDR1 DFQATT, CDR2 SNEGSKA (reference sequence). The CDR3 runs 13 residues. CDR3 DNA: TGCAGTGCTAGTGGCCAGGGGGACTATGGCTACACCTTC. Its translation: CSASGQGDYGYTF.

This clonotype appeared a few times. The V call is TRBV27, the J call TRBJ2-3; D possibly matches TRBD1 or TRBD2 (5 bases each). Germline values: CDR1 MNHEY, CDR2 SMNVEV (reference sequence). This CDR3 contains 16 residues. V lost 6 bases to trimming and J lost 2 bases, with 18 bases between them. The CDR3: CASRGEPRSLTDTQYF. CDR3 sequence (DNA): TGTGCCAGCAGAGGGGAGCCGCGCAGCCTCACAGATACGCAGTATTTT.

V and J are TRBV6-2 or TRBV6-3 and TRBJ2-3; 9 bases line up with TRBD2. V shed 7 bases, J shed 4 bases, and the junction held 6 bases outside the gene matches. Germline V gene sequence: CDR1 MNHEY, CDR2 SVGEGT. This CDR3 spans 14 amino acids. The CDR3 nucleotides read TGTGCCAGCAAGACTAGCGGCCTGGCAGATACGCAGTATTTT. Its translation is CASKTSGLADTQYF.

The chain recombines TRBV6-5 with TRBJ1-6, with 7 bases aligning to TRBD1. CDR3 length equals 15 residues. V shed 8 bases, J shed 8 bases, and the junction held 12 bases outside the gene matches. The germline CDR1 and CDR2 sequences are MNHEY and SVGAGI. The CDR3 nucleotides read TGTGCCAGCTCCCGACAGGGCCGAAATGATTCACCCCTCCACTTT. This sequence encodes CASSRQGRNDSPLHF.

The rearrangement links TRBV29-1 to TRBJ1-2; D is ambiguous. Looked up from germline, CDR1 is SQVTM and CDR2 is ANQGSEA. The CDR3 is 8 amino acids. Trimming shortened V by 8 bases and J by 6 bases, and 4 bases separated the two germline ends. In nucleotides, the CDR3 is TGCAGCACAAATGGCTACACCTTC. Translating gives CSTNGYTF.

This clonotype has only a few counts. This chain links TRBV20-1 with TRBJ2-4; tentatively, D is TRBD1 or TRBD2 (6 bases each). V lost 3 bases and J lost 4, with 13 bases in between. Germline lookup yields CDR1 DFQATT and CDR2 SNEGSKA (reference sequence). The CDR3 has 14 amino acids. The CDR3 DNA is TGCAGTGCTAGGTTGGGGGGCCGAAAAAACATTCAGTACTTC. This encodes CSARLGGRKNIQYF.

CDR3: CASSSSVSYNEQYF. The CDR3, as DNA: TGTGCCAGCTCCTCTAGCGTCTCCTACAATGAGCAGTACTTC. The V call is TRBV18, the J call TRBJ2-7; perhaps TRBD2 as D (6 bases). V lost 6 bases and J 7 bases, leaving 19 bases between the germline ends. This CDR3 is 14 amino acids long. Looked up from germline, CDR1 is KGHSH and CDR2 is LQKENI.

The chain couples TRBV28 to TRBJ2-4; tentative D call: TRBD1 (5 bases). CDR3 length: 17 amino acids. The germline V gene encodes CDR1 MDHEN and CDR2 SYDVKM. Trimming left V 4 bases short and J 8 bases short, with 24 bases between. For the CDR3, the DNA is TGTGCCAGCAGTTACGCCGGAGCAGGGCCAACTGGGGACATTCAGTACTTC. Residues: CASSYAGAGPTGDIQYF.

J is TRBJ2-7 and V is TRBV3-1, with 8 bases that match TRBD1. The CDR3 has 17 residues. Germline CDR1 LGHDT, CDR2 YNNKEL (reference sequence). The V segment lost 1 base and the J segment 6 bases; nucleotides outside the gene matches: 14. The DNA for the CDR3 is TGTGCCAGCAGCCAAGTTGGTGGTGGGTCAGGGGGCGGCGAGCAGTACTTC. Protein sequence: CASSQVGGGSGGGEQYF.